A selection of T cell receptor beta chains follows, all from one sample in a study of glioma-infiltrating T cells. TCRdb reprocessed the multiplex PCR reads via MiXCR and lists one record per CDR3 protein. This repertoire shows around 130,000 distinct CDR3 sequences, under 30% found once; its top ten account for 27%. Input material: glioma tissue, nonneoplastic brain tissue, or PBMCs (not recorded which). The receptors shown here come from a human donor with low-grade glioma or glioblastoma, undergoing nonglioma brain surgery, or in good health (not recorded which). CDR3s include the opening cysteine and the closing phenylalanine or tryptophan. A D gene is named only where the DNA matches it firmly. Clone size is given for some rows only: seen once, a few or many times, or a class if the clone is expanded.

len: 17; d_gene: TRBD1; v_gene: TRBV25-1; j_gene: TRBJ2-4; abundance: .; CDR3aa: CASSEWTGDLAKNIQYF; CDR3nt: TGTGCCAGCAGTGAATGGACAGGGGACCTAGCCAAAAACATTCAGTACTTC
len: 14; d_gene: .; v_gene: TRBV2; j_gene: TRBJ2-5; abundance: .; CDR3aa: CASSPRRGGETQYF; CDR3nt: TGTGCCAGCAGCCCCAGGAGGGGGGGTGAGACCCAGTACTTC
len: 14; d_gene: .; v_gene: TRBV4-2; j_gene: TRBJ2-5; abundance: .; CDR3aa: CASSQEQAQETQYF; CDR3nt: TGTGCCAGCAGCCAAGAACAGGCTCAAGAGACCCAGTACTTC
len: 15; d_gene: .; v_gene: TRBV3-1; j_gene: TRBJ1-1; abundance: .; CDR3aa: CASSNRGRSNTEAFF; CDR3nt: TGTGCCAGCAGCAACCGGGGACGGTCGAACACTGAAGCTTTCTTT
len: 14; d_gene: TRBD1; v_gene: TRBV6-1; j_gene: TRBJ2-7; abundance: .; CDR3aa: CASRRDRASYEQYF; CDR3nt: TGTGCCAGCAGGAGGGACAGGGCCTCCTACGAGCAGTACTTC
len: 15; d_gene: .; v_gene: TRBV7-3; j_gene: TRBJ2-5; abundance: few; CDR3aa: CASSLASGGGETQYF; CDR3nt: TGTGCCAGCAGCTTAGCTTCGGGGGGCGGAGAGACCCAGTACTTC
len: 15; d_gene: TRBD2; v_gene: TRBV7-2; j_gene: TRBJ2-2; abundance: few; CDR3aa: CASSLTSGSTGELFF; CDR3nt: TGTGCCAGCAGCTTGACTAGCGGTAGCACCGGGGAGCTGTTTTTT
len: 16; d_gene: .; v_gene: TRBV19; j_gene: TRBJ1-5; abundance: few; CDR3aa: CASSINWGNSNQPQHF; CDR3nt: TGTGCCAGTAGTATAAACTGGGGTAATAGCAATCAGCCCCAGCATTTT
len: 16; d_gene: TRBD2; v_gene: TRBV20-1; j_gene: TRBJ2-3; abundance: few; CDR3aa: CSARAGVSGSTDTQYF; CDR3nt: TGCAGTGCTAGAGCGGGGGTTAGCGGGAGCACAGATACGCAGTATTTT
len: 13; d_gene: .; v_gene: TRBV6-1; j_gene: TRBJ2-2; abundance: many; CDR3aa: CASSVAVAGELFF; CDR3nt: TGTGCCAGCAGTGTTGCTGTAGCCGGGGAGCTGTTTTTT
len: 17; d_gene: TRBD1; v_gene: TRBV24-1; j_gene: TRBJ1-5; abundance: few; CDR3aa: CATSDSEQGAGYQPQHF; CDR3nt: TGTGCCACCAGTGATTCCGAACAGGGGGCTGGCTATCAGCCCCAGCATTTT
len: 12; d_gene: .; v_gene: TRBV5-4; j_gene: TRBJ2-1; abundance: few; CDR3aa: CASSLMGGEQFF; CDR3nt: TGTGCCAGCAGTCTAATGGGAGGTGAGCAGTTCTTC
len: 19; d_gene: .; v_gene: TRBV5-1; j_gene: TRBJ1-1; abundance: .; CDR3aa: CASSWGPQAMGGFDTEAFF; CDR3nt: TGCGCCAGCAGCTGGGGGCCTCAGGCTATGGGTGGTTTTGACACTGAAGCTTTCTTT
len: 14; d_gene: TRBD1; v_gene: TRBV24-1; j_gene: TRBJ2-5; abundance: .; CDR3aa: CATHPGGGQETQYF; CDR3nt: TGTGCCACCCACCCAGGGGGCGGTCAAGAGACCCAGTACTTC
len: 16; d_gene: .; v_gene: TRBV12-3/TRBV12-4; j_gene: TRBJ1-3; abundance: .; CDR3aa: CTSSLHRAFAGNTIYF; CDR3nt: TGTACCAGCAGCCTCCACAGGGCTTTTGCAGGAAACACCATATATTTT
len: 13; d_gene: .; v_gene: TRBV6-4; j_gene: TRBJ1-6; abundance: .; CDR3aa: CASSEQPRSPLHF; CDR3nt: TGTGCCAGCAGTGAACAGCCTCGATCACCCCTCCACTTT
len: 14; d_gene: .; v_gene: TRBV7-2; j_gene: TRBJ1-5; abundance: .; CDR3aa: CASSLSSGNQPQHF; CDR3nt: TGTGCCAGCAGCTTAAGCTCTGGGAATCAGCCCCAGCATTTT
len: 17; d_gene: TRBD1; v_gene: TRBV6-5; j_gene: TRBJ1-2; abundance: .; CDR3aa: CASSETMGQAGGYGYTF; CDR3nt: TGTGCCAGCAGTGAAACGATGGGACAGGCTGGGGGCTATGGCTACACCTTC
len: 14; d_gene: .; v_gene: TRBV3-1; j_gene: TRBJ1-1; abundance: .; CDR3aa: CASSLGVPRTEAFF; CDR3nt: TGTGCCAGCAGCCTAGGGGTACCGCGCACTGAAGCTTTCTTT
len: 15; d_gene: .; v_gene: TRBV4-1; j_gene: TRBJ1-5; abundance: few; CDR3aa: CASSQELASPEPQHF; CDR3nt: TGCGCCAGCAGCCAAGAATTGGCCAGCCCTGAGCCCCAGCATTTT
len: 11; d_gene: .; v_gene: TRBV20-1; j_gene: TRBJ2-5; abundance: .; CDR3aa: CSGSGGETQYF; CDR3nt: TGCAGTGGGTCAGGGGGGGAGACCCAGTACTTC
len: 14; d_gene: .; v_gene: TRBV7-2; j_gene: TRBJ1-4; abundance: many; CDR3aa: CASSFTPVREKLFF; CDR3nt: TGTGCCAGCAGCTTTACCCCGGTGAGAGAAAAACTGTTTTTT